This TCR beta chain was found in a study of blood T cell repertoires in COVID-19. Study-level information: Samples representing acute and convalescent COVID-19 were sourced from the United States, Italy and Spain. The analysed material was cDNA or gDNA that came from T cells, B-cell-depleted T cells, or PBMCs.

Per the original data handling: Estimated nucleated cell counts came from reference gene primer amplification. Measured with immunoSEQ multiplex PCR; TCRdb has only the in-frame clones, and not every one. V and J calls plus clone size are reproduced from that table; the DNA served to infer D and trimming. Among around 110,000 clones listed, roughly 88% were seen once. The CDR3 totals 16 residues. J lost 6 bases, V lost 1 base, and 7 bases had no gene match. The germline V gene has CDR1 SGHTA and CDR2 FQGTGA. Sequenced: peripheral blood. V and J are TRBV7-3 and TRBJ2-3, with 10 bases identical to TRBD1. The TCR comes from a man aged 40-50 years with acute or convalescent COVID-19. CDR3 bases: TGTGCCAGCAGCTTAAGGAGACAGGGGGCAGCGGATACGCAGTATTTT. It translates to CASSLRRQGAADTQYF.